Shown below are 24 T cell receptor beta chains from a single sample sequenced in a study of OX40 agonist ivuxolimab in advanced cancers. Profiling relied on immunoSEQ multiplex PCR, and the TCRdb table lists in-frame clones only, not all of them. The sample shows 100,000 to 140,000 clones, approximately 90% of them seen only once. This specimen consisted of CD4+ or CD8+ T cells sorted from blood, obtained in a trial of the OX40 agonist ivuxolimab. The receptors were gathered from an adult with an advanced solid tumor such as melanoma, head and neck, liver or kidney cancer.

The genes are TRBV4-3 and TRBJ2-1; the match to TRBD2 covers 13 bases. The length of the CDR3 is 15 residues. Germline V gene lookup returns CDR1 LGHNA and CDR2 YSLEER. V was pared by 4 bases and J by 8 bases, with 5 bases of the junction left unmatched. CDR3 bases: TGCGCCAGCAGCCCCGGACTAGCGGGAGTGTATGAGCAGTTCTTC. Residues: CASSPGLAGVYEQFF.

The chain joins TRBV5-6 to TRBJ2-1; 8 nucleotides agree with TRBD1. CDR3 length: 15 residues. Germline CDR1 reads SGHDT; CDR2 reads YYEEEE. The J segment lost 3 bases and the V segment lost 4 bases, leaving 6 bases of the junction unmatched. Here the CDR3 DNA reads TGTGCCAGCAGCAAAGACAGGGGATTCTACAATGAGCAGTTCTTC. Its protein product is CASSKDRGFYNEQFF.

V usage is TRBV12-2 and J usage is TRBJ2-7; no DNA check was done on the table's D call, TRBD1. TRBV12-2 is a documented pseudogene. This CDR3 has 15 residues. In DNA, the CDR3 is TGTGCAAGTCGCCCTAGGGGACAAGGCCCCTACGAGCAGTACTTC. It codes for CASRPRGQGPYEQYF.

This clone occurred once. This sequence joins TRBV6-1 and TRBJ1-1; D not certain. CDR1 and CDR2 from the germline V gene are MNHNS and SASEGT. The length of the CDR3 is 13 residues. Trimming took off 1 base at V and 1 base at J, with 4 bases between the two ends. The chain's CDR3 is CASSEVQNTEAFF. The CDR3 nucleotides read TGTGCCAGCAGTGAAGTACAGAACACTGAAGCTTTCTTT.

The chain is built from TRBV5-1 and TRBJ1-3; D unresolved. Germline CDR1 and CDR2: SGHRS and YFSETQ. V was pared by 2 bases and J by 0 bases, with 6 bases between. This CDR3 region has 14 residues. In nucleotides, the CDR3 is TGCGCCAGCAGCTTTTCCAGCTCTGGAAACACCATATATTTT. Translating gives CASSFSSSGNTIYF.

The chain is built from TRBV5-8 and TRBJ2-1; no firm D call. CDR1 and CDR2 from the germline V gene are SGHTS and YDEGEE. This CDR3 contains 15 residues. Trimming took 0 bases from V and 5 from J, leaving 12 bases between them. The CDR3 loop is CASSLDPVQHNEQFF. DNA of the CDR3: TGTGCCAGCAGCTTGGACCCAGTTCAGCACAATGAGCAGTTCTTC.

The V gene is TRBV28, the J gene TRBJ1-3, with D possibly being TRBD1 (5 bases). CDR1 MDHEN and CDR2 SYDVKM come from the germline V gene. The CDR3 extends over 15 amino acids. Trimming removed 5 bases at V and 1 base at J, with 12 bases between. CDR3 coding DNA: TGTGCCAGCAGTCCATGGCCAGGGTCTGGAAACACCATATATTTT. This gives the protein CASSPWPGSGNTIYF.

This chain uses TRBV29-1 with TRBJ2-2; 9 bases line up with TRBD1. The ends lost 5 bases at V and 0 bases at J; junction bases unmatched: 7. The length of the CDR3 is 16 residues. Germline V gene lookup returns CDR1 SQVTM and CDR2 ANQGSEA. CDR3 protein: CSVTRDRASNTGELFF. The CDR3 DNA follows: TGCAGCGTTACTAGGGACAGGGCCTCGAACACCGGGGAGCTGTTTTTT.

This chain uses TRBV18 with TRBJ2-4; D may match TRBD1 or TRBD2 (5 bases each). Trimming cost V 4 bases and J 1 base, with 14 bases left between them. Per germline, CDR1 KGHSH and CDR2 LQKENI. This CDR3 spans 16 amino acids. In DNA form, the CDR3 reads TGTGCCAGCTCACGGGGATGGGACGTCGCCAAAAACATTCAGTACTTC. It codes for CASSRGWDVAKNIQYF.

V is TRBV19 and J is TRBJ2-7, with 9 nucleotides matching TRBD1. The CDR3 loop spans 14 amino acids. Germline assignment: CDR1 LNHDA and CDR2 SQIVND (reference sequence). V was pared by 6 bases and J by 1 base, with 4 bases of the junction left unmatched. CDR3 protein: CASRTGGASYEQYF. CDR3 bases: TGTGCCAGTAGAACAGGGGGCGCTTCCTACGAGCAGTACTTC.

The chain uses TRBV6-1 and TRBJ2-7; D unresolved. V was trimmed by 6 bases and J by 3 bases, leaving 12 bases between them. This CDR3 is 13 amino acids long. CDR1 and CDR2 (germline): MNHNS, SASEGT. DNA of the CDR3: TGTGCCAGCAGGCCGTCCTCGGTCTACGAGCAGTACTTC. Encoded protein: CASRPSSVYEQYF.

This rearrangement joins TRBV2 to TRBJ1-2, with a tentative D call TRBD1 (5 bases). The CDR3 runs 15 residues. Germline V gene sequence: CDR1 SNHLY, CDR2 FYNNEI. V was trimmed by 7 bases and J by 2 bases, leaving 17 bases between them. The CDR3 is CASTAASGGNYGYTF. The CDR3 DNA is TGTGCCAGCACCGCTGCGTCGGGGGGGAACTATGGCTACACCTTC.

This chain links TRBV28 with TRBJ2-1, with D perhaps matching TRBD1 (6 bases). The CDR3 is 15 amino acids. V lost 6 bases, J lost 6 bases, and 18 bases lay in between. CDR1 MDHEN and CDR2 SYDVKM come from the germline V gene. CDR3 loop: CASSRDNVRSNEQFF. CDR3 coding DNA: TGTGCCAGCAGCAGGGACAACGTCAGGTCCAATGAGCAGTTCTTC. Together with reference TRBV28 and TRBJ2-1, the CDR3 gives the full variable domain: DVKVTQSSRYLVKRTGEKVFLECVQDMDHENMFWYRQDPGLGLRLIYFSYDVKMKEKGDIPEGYSVSREKKERFSLILESASTNQTSMYLCASSRDNVRSNEQFFGPGTRLTVL.

The rearrangement uses TRBV7-8 and TRBJ2-1; tentatively, D is TRBD2 (6 bases). V was cut by 0 bases and J by 1 base, with 10 bases left in between. Germline V gene data show CDR1 as SGHVS and CDR2 as FQNEAQ. This CDR3 has 16 residues. CDR3 amino acids: CASSLAGGTSYNEQFF. CDR3 nucleotide sequence: TGTGCCAGCAGCTTAGCCGGCGGGACTTCCTACAATGAGCAGTTCTTC.

The genes are TRBV7-9 and TRBJ1-6; possible D gene TRBD1, 5 bases. V was pared by 1 base and J by 9 bases, with 10 bases between. This CDR3 has 14 residues. The germline gives CDR1 SEHNR, CDR2 FQNEAQ (reference sequence). The DNA for the CDR3 is TGTGCCAGCAGCTTAGAGGGGCGGTTTTCACCCCTCCACTTT. It encodes CASSLEGRFSPLHF.

V and J are TRBV6-5 and TRBJ1-1; no definite D call. The CDR3 is made up of 13 amino acids. Germline CDR1 reads MNHEY; CDR2 reads SVGAGI. With 7 bases removed from V and 1 base from J, the gap between germline ends came to 10 bases. The CDR3 loop is CASKFDGNTEAFF. CDR3 nucleotide sequence: TGTGCCAGCAAATTCGACGGGAACACTGAAGCTTTCTTT.

This clone showed up just once. The chain couples TRBV28 to TRBJ1-2; D not resolved. Trimming pared 6 bases from V and 2 bases from J, leaving 7 bases between. The CDR3 contains 12 residues. CDR1 MDHEN and CDR2 SYDVKM come from the germline V gene. CDR3 nucleotide sequence: TGTGCCAGCAGCCACAACAACTATGGCTACACCTTC. Amino acid sequence: CASSHNNYGYTF.

The chain employs TRBV19 and TRBJ2-7, with 10 bases identical to TRBD2. With 5 bases clipped from V and 5 bases from J, the junction kept 9 bases outside the gene matches. The germline gives CDR1 LNHDA, CDR2 SQIVND (reference sequence). The CDR3 has 15 residues. This CDR3 is CASSAPGLALHEQYF. CDR3 DNA sequence: TGTGCCAGTAGTGCACCGGGACTAGCGCTCCACGAGCAGTACTTC.

The chain employs TRBV30 and TRBJ1-2; D is unclear. The V gene's germline CDR1 is GTSNPN and CDR2 SVGIG (reference sequence). The CDR3 has 11 residues. Trimming removed 3 bases from V and 3 bases from J, with 5 bases in between. CDR3 amino acids: CAWREYYGYTF. Here the CDR3 DNA reads TGTGCCTGGAGGGAATACTATGGCTACACCTTC.

The rearrangement uses TRBV19 and TRBJ1-2, with TRBD1 matching over 9 bases. CDR3 length: 13 amino acids. CDR1 is LNHDA, CDR2 SQIVND, per germline (reference sequence). Trimming took 8 bases from V and 4 from J; bases not matched to a gene: 5. The CDR3 DNA reads TGTGCCAGTGCCGGGACAGGGACCTATGGCTACACCTTC. Translation: CASAGTGTYGYTF.

This chain links TRBV19 with TRBJ2-1, with D possibly matching TRBD2 (5 bases). The V end lost 6 bases, the J end lost 6 bases, and 15 bases lay between the germline ends. Per germline, CDR1 LNHDA and CDR2 SQIVND (reference sequence). This CDR3 spans 14 amino acids. The CDR3 region has the DNA TGTGCCAGTAGGTCCCCGGGGTCCCGCAATGAGCAGTTCTTC. Its translation: CASRSPGSRNEQFF.

This chain uses TRBV5-1 with TRBJ2-2; TRBD1 matches 9 bases. The CDR3 runs to 15 residues. The trim removed 4 bases at V and 5 bases at J, leaving 6 bases unmatched. Germline V lookup: CDR1 SGHRS, CDR2 YFSETQ. The CDR3 spells CASSIGQGWTGELFF. The CDR3, as DNA: TGCGCCAGCAGCATCGGACAGGGGTGGACCGGGGAGCTGTTTTTT.

The chain links TRBV7-3 to TRBJ2-2, with 8 bases aligning to TRBD1. The germline V gene has CDR1 SGHTA and CDR2 FQGTGA. The CDR3 has 15 amino acids. The V gene end was trimmed by 3 bases and the J gene end by 0 bases; junction bases not matched to a gene: 0. The CDR3 DNA reads TGTGCCAGCAGCTTGACAGGGGCGAACACCGGGGAGCTGTTTTTT. Amino acid sequence: CASSLTGANTGELFF.

This clone was observed once. This sequence joins TRBV28 and TRBJ1-5; maybe TRBD1 (5 bases). V shed 6 bases and J shed 5 bases, with 17 bases lying between them. The germline CDR1 and CDR2 sequences are MDHEN and SYDVKM. This CDR3 is 15 amino acids long. The CDR3 DNA follows: TGTGCCAGCAGCGCGCCAGGGAGAAGTCATCAGCCCCAGCATTTT. This encodes CASSAPGRSHQPQHF.